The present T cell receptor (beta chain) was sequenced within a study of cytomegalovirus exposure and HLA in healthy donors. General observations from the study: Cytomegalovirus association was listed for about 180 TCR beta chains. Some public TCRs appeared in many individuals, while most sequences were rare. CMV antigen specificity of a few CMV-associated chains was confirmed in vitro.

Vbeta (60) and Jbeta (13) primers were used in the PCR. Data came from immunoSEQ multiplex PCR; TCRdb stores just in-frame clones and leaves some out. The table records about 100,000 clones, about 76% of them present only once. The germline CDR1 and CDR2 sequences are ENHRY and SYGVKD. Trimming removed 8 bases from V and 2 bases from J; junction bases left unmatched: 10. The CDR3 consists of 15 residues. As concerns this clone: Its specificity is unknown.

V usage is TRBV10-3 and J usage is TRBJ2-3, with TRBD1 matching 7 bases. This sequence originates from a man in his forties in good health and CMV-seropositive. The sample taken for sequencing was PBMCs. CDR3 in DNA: TGTGCCATCGGAGAAACAGGGGTCAACACAGATACGCAGTATTTT. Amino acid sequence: CAIGETGVNTDTQYF.